This section outlines one T cell receptor beta chain sequence together with its context. This clone was seen once. No cognate antigen has been identified for it. No per-base quality is available; no much larger clone lies one base away. Trimming removed 5 bases from V and 5 bases from J, leaving 13 bases between the germline ends. Per the germline V gene (reference sequence), MNHEY is the CDR1 and SMNVEV is the CDR2. CDR3 length: 14 amino acids, cysteine to phenylalanine. Only CDR3 DNA remains: 42 bases, in frame from the first base. The data belong to a study of OX40 agonist ivuxolimab in advanced cancers. Study-wide context: Ivuxolimab was an agonistic, fully human IgG2 monoclonal antibody directed against OX40 (CD134), a costimulatory receptor. Prior anti-PD-1, anti-PD-L1 or anti-CTLA-4 therapy was permitted, and about two fifths of dose-escalation patients had received checkpoint inhibitors. Partial responses were achieved by three dose-escalation patients, of whom one had hepatocellular carcinoma and two had cutaneous melanoma. The dose-escalation cohort was 82.7% male with a mean age of about 60 years, ranging from about 23 to 85. Of the 50 or so patients in dose escalation, about 20 had hepatocellular carcinoma, some 15 had melanoma, 9 had renal cell carcinoma and 9 had head and neck cancer. The monotherapy dose-escalation portion (N = 52 patients) of the phase I ivuxolimab trial is reported in the paper. The point of sequencing TCRbeta in the periphery was to test whether ivuxolimab changed TCR sequence diversity and drove clonal T-cell expansion. Intravenous ivuxolimab was administered to patients every 2 weeks at six dose levels: 0.01, 0.1, 0.3, 1.5, 3 and 10 mg/kg. Findings and caveats that apply to the study as a whole: At doses from 0.1 to 3.0 mg/kg, clonal expansion was seen in both CD4+ and CD8+ blood T cells between baseline and week 6. Partial responders in the 0.1-3.0 mg/kg groups had among the lowest normalized peripheral clonal expansion, especially among CD8+ T cells. After ivuxolimab, expanded clones were on average more numerous among CD8+ T cells than among CD4+ T cells. Low levels of normalized T-cell clonal expansion were also seen in some nonresponding patients. Antigen specificity was not determined for the clonally expanded peripheral T cells.

The trial excluded patients who had a history of autoimmune disease or who were on systemic immunosuppression. Peripheral blood for TCR sequencing was collected from all dose cohorts at baseline, on cycle 4 day 1, and on cycle 7 day 1. Samples came from an open-label, multicenter, first-in-human phase I dose-escalation trial of ivuxolimab. Adults with locally advanced or metastatic melanoma, renal cell carcinoma, hepatocellular carcinoma or head and neck squamous cell carcinoma were enrolled in the trial. Before TCR sequencing, CD4+ T cells and CD8+ T cells from peripheral blood were sorted into separate populations. Genomic DNA was extracted from sorted cells for sequencing of the TCRbeta CDR3 region. The immunoSEQ Assay was used to sequence the TCRbeta CDR3 regions. TCRdb carries this immuneACCESS record with in-frame sequences only. Its versions omit some clonotypes, under half of them owing to an unresolved V gene in the studies checked, with the rest unexplained. For this sample there are some 41,000 clones; about 88% appear just once. The ten largest clonotypes hold roughly 13% of the sample.

The chain is made from TRBV27 and TRBJ2-1, with TRBD1 as a weak D call on 5 bases. This clonotype originated in an adult with an advanced solid tumor such as melanoma, head and neck, liver or kidney cancer. The sample here was CD4+ or CD8+ T cells sorted from blood, taken in a trial of the OX40 agonist ivuxolimab. The DNA reads as follows: TGTGCCAGCAGTAGGGCGCTCAGGGACAATGAGCAGTTCTTC. Translated, it gives CASSRALRDNEQFF.